The rows below give T cell receptor beta chains drawn from one sample of a study of cytotoxic CD8 clonotypes in ibrutinib-treated CLL. Generated by immunoSEQ multiplex PCR, the TCRdb table keeps only in-frame clones and is missing some. The sample lists some 23,000 clones, over 65% occurring once. The sample here was PBMCs, taken after 12 months of ibrutinib treatment. The receptors come from a human donor with chronic lymphocytic leukemia. Each CDR3 is given with its conserved first and last residue. A D gene is named only where the DNA matches it firmly. The size entry is marked missing in some rows and otherwise reads once, few, many or a size class.

cdr3_nt	cdr3_aa	v_call	d_call	clone_size	j_call
TGTGCCAGCAGCCCAAGACAGGGGAGCACTGAAGCTTTCTTT	CASSPRQGSTEAFF	TRBV7-3	TRBD1	-	TRBJ1-1
TGCGCCAGCAGCTTGGAAGGGCATTATAATGAAAAACTGTTTTTT	CASSLEGHYNEKLFF	TRBV5-1	-	-	TRBJ1-4
TGCGCCAGCAGCTTTGGGGGGGGCCAAGAGACCCAGTACTTC	CASSFGGGQETQYF	TRBV5-1	TRBD2	-	TRBJ2-5
TGTGCCAGCAGCGTCCGACAGGGGAATCAGCCCCAGCATTTT	CASSVRQGNQPQHF	TRBV9	TRBD1	-	TRBJ1-5
TGTGCCAGCAGCTTAGTGGCGGGACAGCTAGCTAACTATGGCTACACCTTC	CASSLVAGQLANYGYTF	TRBV7-2	TRBD1	-	TRBJ1-2
TGTGCCACCAGCAGACCCGGGTGGGGGAACACTGAAGCTTTCTTT	CATSRPGWGNTEAFF	TRBV15	-	-	TRBJ1-1
TGCAGTGCTATGATGGGAAACATTCAGTACTTC	CSAMMGNIQYF	TRBV20-1	-	-	TRBJ2-4
TGTGCCAGCAGTTTGCGTGGGCTTACAGGGTACACCTTC	CASSLRGLTGYTF	TRBV27	-	few	TRBJ1-2
TGCAGCGCAAATCAGGGCCGAACCACTGGGGAGACCCAGTACTTC	CSANQGRTTGETQYF	TRBV29-1	-	-	TRBJ2-5
TGTGCCAGCAGCCCTGCCCACGCCGGCTACACCTTC	CASSPAHAGYTF	TRBV5-6	-	-	TRBJ1-2
TGCAGCGTTGGAGGTCCCACAGATACGCAGTATTTT	CSVGGPTDTQYF	TRBV29-1	-	-	TRBJ2-3
TGTGCCAGTAGTATCGGGGGATATAACTATGGCTACACCTTC	CASSIGGYNYGYTF	TRBV19	-	few	TRBJ1-2
TGTGCCAGCAGCTTTGGTAGCGCCGCCTACGAGCAGTACTTC	CASSFGSAAYEQYF	TRBV11-2	-	-	TRBJ2-7
TGTGCCAGCACCCGAAACTACGAGCAGTACTTC	CASTRNYEQYF	TRBV6-5	-	-	TRBJ2-7
TGTGCCTGGAGTAGGGCAGGGAGAGGTCGAGGGAACATTCAGTACTTC	CAWSRAGRGRGNIQYF	TRBV30	-	-	TRBJ2-4
TGTGCCAGCAGATTCAGGGGCTCCACCTACGAGCAGTACTTC	CASRFRGSTYEQYF	TRBV28	-	-	TRBJ2-7
TGTGCCAGCAGCCAAGACTCTAGGGTGAGTGGCTACACCTTC	CASSQDSRVSGYTF	TRBV4-2	-	-	TRBJ1-2
TGTGCCAGCAGTTTAATACAGGGTGGGCAGTATTTT	CASSLIQGGQYF	TRBV28	-	-	TRBJ2-3
TGCGCCAGCAGCTCAATTGGGACAGCCCAAGAGACCCAGTACTTC	CASSSIGTAQETQYF	TRBV5-1	TRBD1	-	TRBJ2-5
TGTGCCAGCAGCTTATACGGGGGGCCTGGTAATGAGCAGTTCTTC	CASSLYGGPGNEQFF	TRBV7-2	-	-	TRBJ2-1
TGTGCCATCAGTGTCAGGGACACTGAAGCTTTCTTT	CAISVRDTEAFF	TRBV10-3	-	-	TRBJ1-1
TGTGCCAGCAGCCAAGACTTTAGGCAGGGGGTCTATAATTCACCCCTCCACTTT	CASSQDFRQGVYNSPLHF	TRBV4-2	TRBD1	-	TRBJ1-6
TGTGCCAGCACCGGTCAGCCCCAGCATTTT	CASTGQPQHF	TRBV21-1	-	-	TRBJ1-5
TGTGCCAGCAGGCGCAGGGGGCCAGAGACCCAGTACTTC	CASRRRGPETQYF	TRBV6-5	TRBD1	-	TRBJ2-5
TGCGCCAGCAGCTTGGATCAGGGTTTCACAGATACGCAGTATTTT	CASSLDQGFTDTQYF	TRBV5-1	-	-	TRBJ2-3
TGTGCCATCAGTGAAGGGGGCTGGGGCTATGGCTACACCTTC	CAISEGGWGYGYTF	TRBV10-3	TRBD1	-	TRBJ1-2
TGTGCCAGCAGTGATTCTTTTTACAATGAGCAGTTCTTC	CASSDSFYNEQFF	TRBV2	-	-	TRBJ2-1